The 29 T cell receptor beta chains below all came from one sample that was sequenced in a study of blood T cell repertoires in COVID-19. Method: immunoSEQ multiplex PCR; TCRdb's copy keeps in-frame clones and lacks some. Among 52,000 or so clones listed, roughly 89% were seen once. Sequenced sample: peripheral blood. The receptors derive from a human donor in a cohort sampled during active COVID-19.

CDR3 loop: CASSQGRTSGSQETQYF. Written as DNA, the CDR3 is TGTGCCAGCAGCCAGGGACGGACTAGCGGGAGCCAAGAGACCCAGTACTTC. The chain joins TRBV3-1 (or the pseudogene TRBV3-2) to TRBJ2-5; 13 bases line up with TRBD2. Germline CDR1 reads LGHDT; CDR2 reads YNNKEL (reference sequence). Trimming removed 3 bases from V and 1 base from J; junction bases left unmatched: 5. The CDR3 contains 17 residues.

The V gene is TRBV6-6, the J gene TRBJ2-1, with 8 bases matching TRBD1. CDR3 size: 16 residues. V was clipped by 2 bases and J by 0 bases; unmatched bases: 3. CDR1 and CDR2 (germline): MNHNY, SVGAGI (reference sequence). CDR3 bases: TGTGCCAGCAGTTACCCTACAGGGGGCTCCTACAATGAGCAGTTCTTC. Its protein is CASSYPTGGSYNEQFF.

In its sample, this clone was seen a few times. The chain links TRBV7-2 to TRBJ2-3; a weak D match, TRBD2 (6 bases). This CDR3 is built from 13 residues. The germline CDR1 and CDR2 sequences are SGHTA and FQGNSA. With 4 bases removed from V and 4 bases from J, the gap between germline ends came to 9 bases. The CDR3 sequence: CASSSGTSDTQYF. The CDR3 DNA reads TGTGCCAGCAGCTCCGGGACTTCAGATACGCAGTATTTT.

The chain couples TRBV11-2 to TRBJ2-7; 10 bases are shared with TRBD1. The CDR3 contains 15 residues. With 1 base clipped from V and 3 bases from J, the junction kept 3 bases outside the gene matches. Germline V lookup: CDR1 SGHAT, CDR2 FQNNGV. For the CDR3, the DNA is TGTGCCAGCAGCTTAGTACGGACAGGGGGCTACGAGCAGTACTTC. It specifies CASSLVRTGGYEQYF. Full variable domain (outside the CDR3, taken from reference TRBV11-2 and TRBJ2-7): EAGVAQSPRYKIIEKRQSVAFWCNPISGHATLYWYQQILGQGPKLLIQFQNNGVVDDSQLPKDRFSAERLKGVDSTLKIQPAKLEDSAVYLCASSLVRTGGYEQYFGPGTRLTVT.

This chain joins TRBV6-5 and TRBJ1-1; the D gene is possibly TRBD1 (6 bases). Germline lookup yields CDR1 MNHEY and CDR2 SVGAGI. The CDR3 runs 15 residues. V dropped 5 bases and J dropped 0 bases, with 13 bases sitting between them. The CDR3 sequence: CASSRGDRMNTEAFF. For the CDR3, the DNA is TGTGCCAGCAGTCGCGGCGACAGGATGAACACTGAAGCTTTCTTT.

The V call is TRBV18, the J call TRBJ2-3; the match to TRBD1 covers 8 bases. Trimming at V came to 6 bases and at J to 4 bases, leaving 6 bases not matched to a gene. The CDR3 has 14 residues. The germline CDR1 and CDR2 sequences are KGHSH and LQKENI. CDR3 nucleotide sequence: TGTGCCAGCTCCCCTAGGACAGGGTCAGATACGCAGTATTTT. Protein product: CASSPRTGSDTQYF. Based on the CDR3 plus reference TRBV18 and TRBJ2-3, the full variable domain is NAGVMQNPRHLVRRRGQEARLRCSPMKGHSHVYWYRQLPEEGLKFMVYLQKENIIDESGMPKERFSAEFPKEGPSILRIQQVVRGDSAAYFCASSPRTGSDTQYFGPGTRLTVL.

The rearrangement links TRBV12-3 or TRBV12-4 to TRBJ1-2; D is possibly TRBD1 (5 bases). V was trimmed by 7 bases and J by 6 bases, leaving 15 bases between them. The CDR3 has 13 amino acids. CDR3 loop: CASTDTGWDGYTF. The CDR3 DNA follows: TGTGCCAGCACCGACACAGGTTGGGATGGCTACACCTTC.

This CDR3 reads CASSESRGVNEQFF. CDR3 in DNA: TGTGCCAGCAGTGAAAGCCGGGGTGTCAATGAGCAGTTCTTC. This rearrangement joins TRBV6-1 to TRBJ2-1, with D possibly matching TRBD2 (5 bases). Germline V gene sequence: CDR1 MNHNS, CDR2 SASEGT. The CDR3 totals 14 residues. V was trimmed by 2 bases and J by 6 bases, leaving 11 bases between them.

This sequence joins TRBV3-1 (or the pseudogene TRBV3-2) and TRBJ2-3; 12 positions agree with TRBD2. J lost 2 bases, V lost 4 bases, and 19 bases had no gene match. The CDR3 totals 21 residues. Germline V lookup: CDR1 LGHDT, CDR2 YNNKEL (reference sequence). CDR3 nucleotide sequence: TGTGCCAGCAGCCTCTCCCGGAGGGCTAGCGGGAGGGGTGGTACCACAGATACGCAGTATTTT. Encoded protein: CASSLSRRASGRGGTTDTQYF.

The rearrangement uses TRBV24-1 and TRBJ1-4, with TRBD1 matching 9 bases. This CDR3 contains 17 residues. Germline V gene sequence: CDR1 KGHDR, CDR2 SFDVKD. Trimming at V came to 4 bases and at J to 3 bases, leaving 8 bases not matched to a gene. The DNA of the CDR3 is TGTGCCACCAGTGAGTCCGGGACAGGGAGGTCTAATGAAAAACTGTTTTTT. Its translation: CATSESGTGRSNEKLFF.

V is TRBV24-1 and J is TRBJ2-2, with D maybe TRBD1 (6 bases). The germline V gene has CDR1 KGHDR and CDR2 SFDVKD. The CDR3 runs 16 residues. Trimming pared 5 bases from V and 0 bases from J, leaving 12 bases between. As DNA, the CDR3 is TGTGCCACCAGTGGCGGACAGTTTTCGAACACCGGGGAGCTGTTTTTT. The encoded protein is CATSGGQFSNTGELFF.

The V gene is TRBV6-5, the J gene TRBJ2-7; D is ambiguous. The CDR3 runs 14 residues. V was shortened by 2 bases and J by 2 bases, with 10 bases between the two germline ends. Germline CDR1 is MNHEY and CDR2 is SVGAGI. CDR3 DNA sequence: TGTGCCAGCAGTTACCCCCCCGACACCTACGAGCAGTACTTC. Protein product: CASSYPPDTYEQYF.

The chain combines TRBV7-9 with TRBJ1-3, with TRBD1 as a possible D gene (5 bases). The germline CDR1 and CDR2 sequences are SEHNR and FQNEAQ (reference sequence). The V gene lost 1 base and the J gene lost 8 bases, with 12 bases spanning the gap. This CDR3 has 14 amino acids. The CDR3 loop reads CASSLGGTGDTIYF. For the CDR3, the DNA is TGTGCCAGCAGCTTAGGTGGGACGGGAGACACCATATATTTT.

The chain couples TRBV12-3 or TRBV12-4 to TRBJ1-2, with D possibly matching TRBD1 (6 bases). Trimming took off 3 bases at V and 4 bases at J, with 9 bases between the two ends. CDR3 length: 13 amino acids. The CDR3: CASSFDRSYGYTF. The CDR3 DNA follows: TGTGCCAGCAGTTTTGACAGGAGCTATGGCTACACCTTC.

The rearrangement links TRBV30 to TRBJ1-6; D may be TRBD1 (5 bases). V was clipped by 4 bases and J by 3 bases, with 7 bases between them. Germline CDR1 is GTSNPN and CDR2 is SVGIG (reference sequence). The CDR3 length is 13 residues. CDR3 residues: CAWTGVYNSPLHF. CDR3 nucleotides: TGTGCCTGGACGGGGGTCTATAATTCACCCCTCCACTTT.

The V call is TRBV19, the J call TRBJ2-2; 13 nucleotides match TRBD2. The CDR3 covers 15 residues. Trimming took 4 bases from V and 8 from J; bases not matched to a gene: 4. CDR1 is LNHDA and CDR2 is SQIVND in the germline V gene (reference sequence). The CDR3 DNA sequence: TGTGCCAGTAGTACGACTAGCGGGGGGTTAGGGGAGCTGTTTTTT. It yields the protein CASSTTSGGLGELFF.

The chain carries TRBV9 and TRBJ1-5; D remains unclear. The germline CDR1 and CDR2 sequences are SGDLS and YYNGEE. V lost 7 bases and J lost 3, with 11 bases in between. The CDR3 totals 13 residues. The CDR3 reads CASGPGDNQPQHF. As DNA, the CDR3 is TGTGCCAGCGGGCCGGGAGACAATCAGCCCCAGCATTTT.

This clone was seen only a few times. The CDR3 sequence is CASRPGTNTGELFF. As DNA, the CDR3 is TGCGCCAGCAGACCCGGGACAAACACCGGGGAGCTGTTTTTT. J is TRBJ2-2 and V is TRBV10-1; D may be TRBD1 (6 bases). The CDR3 is made up of 14 amino acids. Germline values: CDR1 WNHNN, CDR2 SYGVQD (reference sequence). V was cut by 6 bases and J by 2 bases, with 10 bases left in between.

The chain is built from TRBV29-1 and TRBJ1-1, with D possibly TRBD1 on 6 matching bases. CDR1 and CDR2 (germline): SQVTM, ANQGSEA. Trimming stripped 6 bases from V and 1 base from J, with 15 bases between. The CDR3 has 14 residues. The CDR3 coding sequence is TGCAGCGTCCAAGGGCAGGGGACGAACACTGAAGCTTTCTTT. This translates into CSVQGQGTNTEAFF.

The V and J genes are TRBV5-8 and TRBJ2-2, with D maybe TRBD2 (6 bases). From germline, CDR1 is SGHTS and CDR2 YDEGEE. There are 13 residues in the CDR3. Trimming cost V 5 bases and J 6 bases, with 11 bases left between them. In DNA form, the CDR3 reads TGTGCCAGCAGGTTCATAGCGGCCGGGGAGCTGTTTTTT. Residues: CASRFIAAGELFF.

The chain couples TRBV6-5 to TRBJ2-7; perhaps TRBD2 as D (5 bases). The V end lost 6 bases, the J end lost 7 bases, and 19 bases lay between the germline ends. The CDR3 sequence is 14 residues long. Germline V gene data show CDR1 as MNHEY and CDR2 as SVGAGI. CDR3 sequence: CASSIPGSTKEQYF. CDR3 coding DNA: TGTGCCAGCAGCATCCCGGGGTCGACTAAAGAGCAGTACTTC.

V and J are TRBV2 and TRBJ1-6; 10 nucleotides agree with TRBD1. The germline V gene has CDR1 SNHLY and CDR2 FYNNEI. J gave up 6 bases and V 7 bases, and 12 bases lay outside the gene matches. The CDR3 covers 17 residues. The CDR3 nucleotides read TGTGCCAGCACCGGGTGGACAGGGGGGTCTTCTAATTCACCCCTCCACTTT. Protein product: CASTGWTGGSSNSPLHF.

The sample holds one count of this clone. V usage is TRBV11-3 and J usage is TRBJ2-4, with D maybe TRBD1 (5 bases). Germline loops: CDR1 SGHNT, CDR2 YENEEA. Trimming removed 5 bases from V and 1 base from J, with 15 bases in between. The CDR3 runs to 16 residues. CDR3 in amino acids: CASSLSQGGAKNIQYF. The DNA of the CDR3 is TGTGCCAGCAGCCTAAGCCAGGGCGGCGCCAAAAACATTCAGTACTTC.

The CDR3 region is CASSGAYEQYF. For the CDR3, the DNA is TGTGCCAGCAGTGGAGCCTACGAGCAGTACTTC. V gene TRBV12-3 or TRBV12-4 combines with J gene TRBJ2-7; D call uncertain. V was pared by 5 bases and J by 2 bases, with 4 bases between. This CDR3 is 11 amino acids long.

The rearrangement links TRBV30 to TRBJ2-7, with 10 bases lining up with TRBD2. Unmatched junction bases numbered 11, after V lost 0 bases and J lost 6 bases. The germline CDR1 and CDR2 sequences are GTSNPN and SVGIG (reference sequence). This CDR3 contains 16 residues. CDR3 region: CAWSVSRSGRAGEQYV. In nucleotides, the CDR3 is TGTGCCTGGAGTGTAAGTAGGAGCGGGAGGGCTGGCGAGCAGTACGTC.

V usage is TRBV5-4 and J usage is TRBJ2-7, with 9 bases aligning to TRBD1. The J segment lost 3 bases and the V segment lost 1 base, leaving 8 bases of the junction unmatched. Germline V CDR1 and CDR2: SGHNT, YYREEE (reference sequence). This CDR3 spans 16 amino acids. The CDR3 sequence: CASSLTDRDRVYEQYF. CDR3 coding DNA: TGTGCCAGCAGCTTGACAGACCGGGACAGGGTCTACGAGCAGTACTTC.

CDR3 sequence: CASSQGASGSYNEQFF. The CDR3 region has the DNA TGTGCCAGCAGCCAAGGGGCTAGCGGGAGTTACAATGAGCAGTTCTTC. V and J are TRBV4-2 and TRBJ2-1, with 10 bases aligning to TRBD2. Trimming cost V 1 base and J 4 bases; bases outside gene matches: 4. This CDR3 has 16 amino acids. CDR1 is LGHNA, CDR2 YNFKEQ, per germline.

The chain carries TRBV5-6 and TRBJ1-2; 8 bases align to TRBD1. There are 13 residues in the CDR3. V dropped 1 base and J dropped 9; count of bases not matched to a gene: 5. Germline V gives CDR1 SGHDT, CDR2 YYEEEE. The CDR3 sequence: CASSLPGGLSYTF. CDR3 coding DNA: TGTGCCAGCAGCTTGCCAGGGGGCTTGAGCTACACCTTC.

J is TRBJ2-7 and V is TRBV19; 7 bases are shared with TRBD1. The junction had 3 bases not matched to a gene; V was cut back by 4 bases and J by 0 bases. Germline V gives CDR1 LNHDA, CDR2 SQIVND (reference sequence). The CDR3 consists of 14 residues. The CDR3 bases are TGTGCCAGTAGTAAGGGACAGATCTCCTACGAGCAGTACTTC. It translates to CASSKGQISYEQYF.